Listed below are T cell receptor beta chains from one sample, sequenced in a study of T-cell memory formation after mild COVID-19. TCRdb redid the calling of the 5' RACE reads with MiXCR, one entry per CDR3 protein. Of approximately 400,000 distinct CDR3 sequences in the sample, about a sixth were seen once. The specimen was PBMCs or a T cell subset sorted from them (not recorded which). The receptors derive from a young man who had mild COVID-19 (a few samples of this study predate the infection). Cell type and time point are not known. Each CDR3 is given with its conserved first and last residue. Each record gives: J gene, D gene, V gene, clone size, CDR3 protein, CDR3 DNA. A D gene is named only where the DNA matches it firmly. Expanded clones get a size class; other rows say once, few or many, or leave the size out.

j_call: TRBJ2-5; d_call: -; v_call: TRBV7-8; clone_size: few; cdr3_aa: CASSLAGGQRETQYF; cdr3_nt: TGTGCCAGCAGCTTAGCGGGGGGACAGCGGGAGACCCAGTACTTC
j_call: TRBJ1-1; d_call: -; v_call: TRBV12-3/TRBV12-4; clone_size: few; cdr3_aa: CASGRQTSFEAFF; cdr3_nt: TGTGCCAGCGGCCGACAGACGTCGTTTGAAGCTTTCTTT
j_call: TRBJ1-1; d_call: TRBD1; v_call: TRBV7-3; clone_size: -; cdr3_aa: CASSSFGQGEAFF; cdr3_nt: TGTGCCAGCAGCTCCTTCGGACAGGGGGAAGCTTTCTTT
j_call: TRBJ2-7; d_call: TRBD1; v_call: TRBV20-1; clone_size: -; cdr3_aa: CSANDRDSLYEQYF; cdr3_nt: TGCAGTGCTAACGACCGGGACAGCCTTTACGAGCAGTACTTC
j_call: TRBJ2-1; d_call: -; v_call: TRBV12-3/TRBV12-4; clone_size: -; cdr3_aa: CASSLVPGASNNEQFF; cdr3_nt: TGTGCCAGCAGTTTGGTCCCAGGGGCGAGTAACAATGAGCAGTTCTTC
j_call: TRBJ2-3; d_call: -; v_call: TRBV29-1; clone_size: many; cdr3_aa: CSVEEADRRGDTQYF; cdr3_nt: TGCAGCGTCGAGGAGGCGGACAGGAGGGGAGATACGCAGTATTTT
j_call: TRBJ2-4; d_call: TRBD1; v_call: TRBV7-2; clone_size: -; cdr3_aa: CASSVSGTGGASRRYF; cdr3_nt: TGTGCCAGCAGCGTGTCCGGGACAGGGGGCGCAAGCCGACGCTACTTC
j_call: TRBJ2-3; d_call: TRBD2; v_call: TRBV4-2; clone_size: -; cdr3_aa: CASSQAGLVTDTQYF; cdr3_nt: TGTGCCAGCAGCCAGGCGGGACTAGTCACAGATACGCAGTATTTT
j_call: TRBJ1-4; d_call: -; v_call: TRBV5-1; clone_size: -; cdr3_aa: CASSLGHLLREKLFF; cdr3_nt: TGCGCCAGCAGCTTGGGACATCTTCTGAGAGAAAAACTGTTTTTT
j_call: TRBJ2-7; d_call: -; v_call: TRBV12-3/TRBV12-4; clone_size: -; cdr3_aa: CASSPDSRAHEQYF; cdr3_nt: TGTGCCAGCAGCCCGGACTCCCGAGCCCACGAGCAGTACTTC
j_call: TRBJ2-3; d_call: TRBD1; v_call: TRBV20-1; clone_size: many; cdr3_aa: CSAEQGQGADTQYF; cdr3_nt: TGCAGTGCGGAACAGGGACAGGGGGCAGATACGCAGTATTTT
j_call: TRBJ2-1; d_call: -; v_call: TRBV7-2; clone_size: -; cdr3_aa: CASSLARVDEQFF; cdr3_nt: TGTGCCAGCAGCTTAGCCAGGGTGGATGAGCAGTTCTTC
j_call: TRBJ2-3; d_call: -; v_call: TRBV10-3; clone_size: few; cdr3_aa: CAISGGGRTDTQYF; cdr3_nt: TGTGCCATCAGTGGGGGGGGGCGTACAGATACGCAGTATTTT
j_call: TRBJ1-2; d_call: TRBD1; v_call: TRBV18; clone_size: few; cdr3_aa: CASSPGDRIYGYTF; cdr3_nt: TGTGCCAGCTCACCTGGGGACAGAATCTATGGCTACACCTTC
j_call: TRBJ2-3; d_call: TRBD2; v_call: TRBV7-9; clone_size: -; cdr3_aa: CASSYPRWEAGNTDTQYF; cdr3_nt: TGTGCCAGCAGCTACCCCCGTTGGGAAGCGGGGAACACAGATACGCAGTATTTT
j_call: TRBJ2-3; d_call: -; v_call: TRBV20-1; clone_size: -; cdr3_aa: CSADRGRDTQYF; cdr3_nt: TGCAGTGCTGATCGGGGCCGGGATACGCAGTATTTT
j_call: TRBJ1-2; d_call: TRBD1; v_call: TRBV4-3; clone_size: many; cdr3_aa: CASSHSTGDYGYTF; cdr3_nt: TGCGCCAGCAGCCACTCGACAGGGGACTATGGCTACACCTTC
j_call: TRBJ2-5; d_call: -; v_call: TRBV4-1; clone_size: few; cdr3_aa: CASSQSRGAGAYF; cdr3_nt: TGCGCCAGCAGCCAAAGTAGAGGTGCAGGGGCGTACTTC
j_call: TRBJ2-5; d_call: TRBD2; v_call: TRBV6-6; clone_size: -; cdr3_aa: CASSDGLAGLETQYF; cdr3_nt: TGTGCCAGCAGCGACGGACTAGCGGGGTTAGAGACCCAGTACTTC
j_call: TRBJ1-5; d_call: -; v_call: TRBV30; clone_size: -; cdr3_aa: CAWSGSGLGNQPQHF; cdr3_nt: TGTGCCTGGAGTGGGTCAGGTTTGGGCAATCAGCCCCAGCATTTT
j_call: TRBJ1-5; d_call: -; v_call: TRBV4-1; clone_size: few; cdr3_aa: CASSQDIGTDDQPQHF; cdr3_nt: TGCGCCAGCAGCCAAGATATCGGGACCGATGATCAGCCCCAGCATTTT
j_call: TRBJ2-2; d_call: TRBD2; v_call: TRBV12-3/TRBV12-4; clone_size: -; cdr3_aa: CASSPMPGTSGGGTGELFF; cdr3_nt: TGTGCCAGCAGTCCTATGCCCGGGACTAGCGGGGGGGGTACCGGGGAGCTGTTTTTT
j_call: TRBJ2-2; d_call: -; v_call: TRBV11-2; clone_size: few; cdr3_aa: CASRTGTGWTGELFF; cdr3_nt: TGTGCCAGCAGAACCGGAACAGGGTGGACCGGGGAGCTGTTTTTT
j_call: TRBJ2-5; d_call: -; v_call: TRBV5-1; clone_size: many; cdr3_aa: CASSYWSQETQYF; cdr3_nt: TGCGCCAGCAGCTATTGGAGTCAGGAGACCCAGTACTTC
j_call: TRBJ1-5; d_call: -; v_call: TRBV20-1; clone_size: -; cdr3_aa: CSASPARGLEQPQHF; cdr3_nt: TGCAGTGCTAGTCCGGCTCGGGGGCTCGAGCAGCCCCAGCATTTT
j_call: TRBJ1-1; d_call: TRBD1; v_call: TRBV6-5; clone_size: -; cdr3_aa: CASSYRDRVTEAFF; cdr3_nt: TGTGCCAGCAGTTACCGGGACAGGGTCACTGAAGCTTTCTTT
j_call: TRBJ2-2; d_call: -; v_call: TRBV20-1; clone_size: few; cdr3_aa: CSASPPNTGELFF; cdr3_nt: TGCAGTGCTAGTCCCCCGAACACCGGGGAGCTGTTTTTT
j_call: TRBJ2-3; d_call: -; v_call: TRBV7-9; clone_size: many; cdr3_aa: CASSPPPGRPRDTQYF; cdr3_nt: TGTGCCAGCAGCCCCCCCCCGGGACGCCCAAGGGATACGCAGTATTTT
j_call: TRBJ2-7; d_call: -; v_call: TRBV25-1; clone_size: -; cdr3_aa: CASSRATAFEQYF; cdr3_nt: TGTGCCAGCAGTCGGGCGACAGCTTTCGAGCAGTACTTC
j_call: TRBJ1-5; d_call: TRBD1; v_call: TRBV20-1; clone_size: -; cdr3_aa: CSARGGQGNQPQHF; cdr3_nt: TGCAGTGCTAGAGGAGGACAGGGCAATCAGCCCCAGCATTTT
j_call: TRBJ2-3; d_call: -; v_call: TRBV6-5; clone_size: -; cdr3_aa: CASSQLPGTPATDTQYF; cdr3_nt: TGTGCCAGCAGTCAATTACCCGGGACCCCGGCCACAGATACGCAGTATTTT
j_call: TRBJ1-1; d_call: -; v_call: TRBV5-1; clone_size: few; cdr3_aa: CASSLDGETEAFF; cdr3_nt: TGCGCCAGCAGCCTGGACGGGGAAACTGAAGCTTTCTTT
j_call: TRBJ2-1; d_call: -; v_call: TRBV5-5; clone_size: few; cdr3_aa: CASSLGPGGAYNEQFF; cdr3_nt: TGTGCCAGCAGCTTGGGCCCCGGGGGCGCTTACAATGAGCAGTTCTTC
j_call: TRBJ1-6; d_call: -; v_call: TRBV20-1; clone_size: few; cdr3_aa: CSARDRLRGNSPLHF; cdr3_nt: TGCAGTGCTAGAGATCGACTGAGGGGCAATTCACCCCTCCACTTT
j_call: TRBJ2-1; d_call: TRBD1; v_call: TRBV11-3; clone_size: once; cdr3_aa: CASSSGQGWGNEQFF; cdr3_nt: TGTGCCAGCAGCTCGGGACAGGGTTGGGGGAATGAGCAGTTCTTC
j_call: TRBJ2-2; d_call: -; v_call: TRBV12-3/TRBV12-4; clone_size: few; cdr3_aa: CAWLREDTGELFF; cdr3_nt: TGTGCCTGGCTTCGTGAAGACACCGGGGAGCTGTTTTTT
j_call: TRBJ2-7; d_call: -; v_call: TRBV29-1; clone_size: few; cdr3_aa: CSVERYSDTYEQYF; cdr3_nt: TGCAGCGTTGAAAGGTATAGCGATACTTACGAGCAGTACTTC
j_call: TRBJ2-7; d_call: -; v_call: TRBV5-1; clone_size: once; cdr3_aa: CASSLGPGLSFDSEYF; cdr3_nt: TGCGCCAGCAGCTTGGGTCCCGGACTCTCCTTCGATAGTGAGTACTTC
j_call: TRBJ2-3; d_call: -; v_call: TRBV20-1; clone_size: -; cdr3_aa: CSAPPGAGIDTQYF; cdr3_nt: TGCAGTGCCCCCCCAGGAGCGGGCATTGATACGCAGTATTTT
j_call: TRBJ2-7; d_call: -; v_call: TRBV7-7; clone_size: few; cdr3_aa: CASSPNHQGGEQYF; cdr3_nt: TGTGCCAGCAGCCCCAATCACCAGGGAGGCGAGCAGTACTTC
j_call: TRBJ2-1; d_call: TRBD2; v_call: TRBV7-3; clone_size: -; cdr3_aa: CASSLLAGNEQFF; cdr3_nt: TGTGCCAGCAGCTTACTAGCGGGCAATGAGCAGTTCTTC
j_call: TRBJ2-1; d_call: -; v_call: TRBV7-9; clone_size: -; cdr3_aa: CASSQGGSEQFF; cdr3_nt: TGTGCCAGCAGTCAGGGCGGTAGCGAGCAGTTCTTC
j_call: TRBJ2-5; d_call: -; v_call: TRBV5-1; clone_size: -; cdr3_aa: CASSLSGRETQYF; cdr3_nt: TGCGCCAGCAGCTTGTCGGGGCGGGAGACCCAGTACTTC
j_call: TRBJ1-1; d_call: TRBD1; v_call: TRBV4-1; clone_size: few; cdr3_aa: CACEGANTEAFF; cdr3_nt: TGCGCCTGCGAGGGGGCGAACACTGAAGCTTTCTTT
j_call: TRBJ2-5; d_call: TRBD1; v_call: TRBV5-1; clone_size: -; cdr3_aa: CASSFLGGEETQYF; cdr3_nt: TGCGCCAGCAGCTTTCTAGGGGGCGAGGAGACCCAGTACTTC
j_call: TRBJ2-6; d_call: -; v_call: TRBV7-9; clone_size: -; cdr3_aa: CASSSRRGAGANVLTF; cdr3_nt: TGTGCCAGCAGCTCCAGGCGGGGAGCTGGGGCCAACGTCCTGACTTTC
j_call: TRBJ2-3; d_call: -; v_call: TRBV7-2; clone_size: few; cdr3_aa: CASSLNANTQYF; cdr3_nt: TGTGCCAGCAGCTTAAATGCGAATACGCAGTATTTT
j_call: TRBJ1-5; d_call: -; v_call: TRBV4-3; clone_size: once; cdr3_aa: CASSQWAGHQPQHF; cdr3_nt: TGCGCCAGCAGCCAATGGGCGGGCCATCAGCCCCAGCATTTT
j_call: TRBJ2-1; d_call: -; v_call: TRBV3-1; clone_size: -; cdr3_aa: CASSLLEGRRGVNEQFF; cdr3_nt: TGTGCCAGCAGCCTCCTGGAGGGCCGCCGAGGGGTCAATGAGCAGTTCTTC
j_call: TRBJ2-7; d_call: -; v_call: TRBV7-3; clone_size: -; cdr3_aa: CASSLGGYSEQYF; cdr3_nt: TGTGCCAGCAGCTTGGGAGGTTATAGCGAGCAGTACTTC
j_call: TRBJ2-1; d_call: TRBD1; v_call: TRBV18; clone_size: few; cdr3_aa: CASSPTGGDEQFF; cdr3_nt: TGTGCCAGCTCACCAACAGGGGGCGATGAGCAGTTCTTC
j_call: TRBJ2-2; d_call: -; v_call: TRBV20-1; clone_size: -; cdr3_aa: CSAPRGGGTGELFF; cdr3_nt: TGCAGCGCCCCAAGGGGGGGGGGCACCGGGGAGCTGTTTTTT
j_call: TRBJ1-4; d_call: TRBD1; v_call: TRBV4-2; clone_size: -; cdr3_aa: CASSQESRGGGEKLFF; cdr3_nt: TGTGCCAGCAGCCAAGAAAGTAGAGGGGGCGGTGAAAAACTGTTTTTT
j_call: TRBJ2-1; d_call: -; v_call: TRBV3-1; clone_size: -; cdr3_aa: CASSQPIIGWGLYNEQFF; cdr3_nt: TGTGCCAGCAGCCAACCCATCATCGGGTGGGGGTTGTACAATGAGCAGTTCTTC
j_call: TRBJ2-5; d_call: -; v_call: TRBV7-8; clone_size: many; cdr3_aa: CASSLGDWRQETQYF; cdr3_nt: TGTGCCAGCAGCTTAGGCGACTGGCGCCAAGAGACCCAGTACTTC